The 5 T cell receptor beta chains below were found in one sample sequenced in a study of identical twins. From the 5' RACE reads, TCRdb called clonotypes with MiXCR, one entry per CDR3 protein. The table lists around 500,000 distinct CDR3 sequences, 12% to 15% of them singletons, with about 0.53% in the top ten. The same sample was also used in a study of yellow fever vaccine responses in identical twins.

What was sequenced was CD4+ T cells sorted from blood. These receptors were collected from a woman younger than 30 in good health.

Only a few counts were recorded for this clonotype. The V call is TRBV12-3 or TRBV12-4, the J call TRBJ2-3; no definite D call. V was cut by 3 bases and J by 0 bases, with 19 bases left in between. The CDR3 contains 18 residues. The CDR3 loop reads CASSLAGHHQYSTDTQYF. In nucleotides, the CDR3 is TGTGCCAGCAGTTTGGCAGGCCATCACCAATATAGCACAGATACGCAGTATTTT.

The chain joins TRBV5-1 to TRBJ2-7; TRBD1 is a possible D gene (6 bases). V lost 1 base to trimming and J lost 2 bases, with 13 bases between them. The CDR3 length is 15 residues. Germline V gene sequence: CDR1 SGHRS, CDR2 YFSETQ. As DNA, the CDR3 is TGCGCCAGCAGCTTGAGTGGGACAACCACCTACGAGCAGTACTTC. Protein: CASSLSGTTTYEQYF.

The sample holds a few counts of this clonotype. The V gene is TRBV5-1, the J gene TRBJ2-3; D is perhaps TRBD1 (6 bases). Trimming removed 4 bases from V and 9 bases from J, with 18 bases in between. CDR3 length: 14 amino acids. Germline loops: CDR1 SGHRS, CDR2 YFSETQ. As DNA, the CDR3 is TGCGCCAGCAGCCCCGCTGTGGGTAGGGGGACGCAGTATTTT. Its translation: CASSPAVGRGTQYF.

This clonotype was counted a few times. J is TRBJ2-7 and V is TRBV10-3, with TRBD1 identical over 10 bases. Germline lookup yields CDR1 ENHRY and CDR2 SYGVKD. The junction had 8 bases not matched to a gene; V was cut back by 7 bases and J by 5 bases. The CDR3 covers 14 residues. The CDR3 bases are TGTGCCATCATGGAGGGACAGGGGAAGCACGAGCAGTACTTC. It translates to CAIMEGQGKHEQYF.

The DNA of the CDR3 is TGTGCCAGCAACGCCAGAAGGAGGGGGCTGGCAGTGAATGACGAGCAGTACTTC. This translates into CASNARRRGLAVNDEQYF. This chain joins TRBV2 and TRBJ2-7, with TRBD1 as a possible D gene (7 bases). CDR1 is SNHLY, CDR2 FYNNEI, per germline. The germline V and J ends were trimmed by 7 bases and 5 bases, with 30 bases remaining between them. The CDR3 loop spans 18 amino acids.